The entry below gives a single T cell receptor (beta chain) sequence along with its context. The data originate from a study of T cell responses to AZD1222 COVID-19 vaccine. The CDR3 consists of 15 residues. With 6 bases clipped from V and 6 bases from J, the junction kept 6 bases outside the gene matches. The germline CDR1 and CDR2 sequences are MNHEY and SVGAGI. The table came from immunoSEQ multiplex PCR; TCRdb's copy has only in-frame clones and leaves some out. The top ten hold around 0.99% of the sample, which has approximately 150,000 clones, about 91% seen once. The TCR sequence derives from an adult who received the AZD1222 COVID-19 vaccine. The sequenced sample was peripheral blood, obtained 28 days after the second AZD1222 dose. The genes are TRBV6-5 and TRBJ2-1, with 12 nucleotides matching TRBD2. The CDR3 region has the DNA TGTGCCAGCAGGCGAACTAGCGGGGGGACCAATGAGCAGTTCTTC. This sequence encodes CASRRTSGGTNEQFF.